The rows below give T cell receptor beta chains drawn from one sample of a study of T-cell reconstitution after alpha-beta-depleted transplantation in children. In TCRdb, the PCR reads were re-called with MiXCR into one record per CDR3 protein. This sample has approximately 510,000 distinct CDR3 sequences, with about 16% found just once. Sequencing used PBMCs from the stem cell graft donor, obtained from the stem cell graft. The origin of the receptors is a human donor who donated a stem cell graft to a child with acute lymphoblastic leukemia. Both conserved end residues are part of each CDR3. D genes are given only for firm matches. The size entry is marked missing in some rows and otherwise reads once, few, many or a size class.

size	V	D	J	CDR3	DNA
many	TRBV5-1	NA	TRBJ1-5	CASSPGAEQPQHF	TGCGCCAGCAGCCCCGGGGCTGAACAGCCCCAGCATTTT
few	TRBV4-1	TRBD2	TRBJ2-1	CASSQGPYLAVKNNEQFF	TGCGCCAGCAGCCAAGGGCCCTATCTAGCGGTAAAAAACAATGAGCAGTTCTTC
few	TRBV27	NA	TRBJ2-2	CASSLQGRSGELFF	TGTGCCAGCAGTTTACAGGGGCGGTCCGGGGAGCTGTTTTTT
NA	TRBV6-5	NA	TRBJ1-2	CASSYRGEGYTF	TGTGCCAGCAGTTACCGAGGGGAAGGCTACACCTTC
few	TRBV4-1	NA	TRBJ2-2	CASSQGRVLSTGELFF	TGCGCCAGCAGCCAAGGGCGGGTATTGTCCACCGGGGAGCTGTTTTTT
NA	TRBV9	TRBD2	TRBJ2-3	CASSAPRGSGRGGTTDTQYF	TGTGCCAGCAGCGCCCCAAGGGGTAGCGGGAGAGGTGGTACCACAGATACGCAGTATTTT
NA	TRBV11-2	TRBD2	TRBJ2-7	CASIPRGVAYEQYF	TGTGCCAGCATCCCGCGGGGGGTCGCCTACGAGCAGTACTTC
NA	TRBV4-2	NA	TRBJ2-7	CASSQEPGASYEQYF	TGTGCCAGCAGCCAAGAACCAGGCGCCTCCTACGAGCAGTACTTC
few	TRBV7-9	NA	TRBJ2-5	CASSLGITETQYF	TGTGCCAGCAGCTTAGGGATTACGGAGACCCAGTACTTC
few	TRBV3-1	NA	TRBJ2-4	CASSQDRVWGAKNIQYF	TGTGCCAGCAGCCAAGACAGGGTGTGGGGAGCCAAAAACATTCAGTACTTC
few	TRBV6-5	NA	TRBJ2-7	CASSWTQSSYEQYF	TGTGCCAGCAGTTGGACTCAAAGCTCCTACGAGCAGTACTTC
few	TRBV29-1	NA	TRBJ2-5	CSVEDPRTAQETQYF	TGCAGCGTTGAAGATCCCAGAACGGCACAAGAGACCCAGTACTTC
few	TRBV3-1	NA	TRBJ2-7	CASSPTGSSSYEQYF	TGTGCCAGCAGCCCTACAGGGTCTAGCTCCTACGAGCAGTACTTC
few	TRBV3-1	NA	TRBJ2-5	CASSHFEVGVPQETQYF	TGTGCCAGCAGCCACTTTGAGGTTGGGGTCCCACAAGAGACCCAGTACTTC
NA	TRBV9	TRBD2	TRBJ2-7	CASSVGEREIYEQYF	TGTGCCAGCAGCGTAGGGGAGCGGGAGATCTACGAGCAGTACTTC
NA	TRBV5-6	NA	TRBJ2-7	CASSLGFSEQYF	TGTGCCAGCAGCTTGGGCTTCTCCGAGCAGTACTTC
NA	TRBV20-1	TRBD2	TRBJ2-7	CSAKVRGSRPEQYF	TGCAGTGCTAAAGTACGCGGGAGCCGGCCCGAGCAGTACTTC
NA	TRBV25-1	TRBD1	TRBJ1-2	CASSAQGNYGYTF	TGTGCCAGCAGTGCACAGGGGAACTATGGCTACACCTTC
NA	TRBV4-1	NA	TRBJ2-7	CASSQDWGPPWGYEQYF	TGCGCCAGCAGCCAAGATTGGGGTCCCCCCTGGGGCTACGAGCAGTACTTC
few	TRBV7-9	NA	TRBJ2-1	CASSVSGPKSGEQFF	TGTGCCAGCAGCGTTAGCGGTCCGAAGAGCGGTGAGCAGTTCTTC
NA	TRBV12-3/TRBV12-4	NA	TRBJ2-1	CASIFSAHLRQNEQFF	TGTGCCAGCATTTTCTCGGCACACCTTCGTCAAAATGAGCAGTTCTTC
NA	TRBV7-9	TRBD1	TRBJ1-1	CASRDRDRGLSAFF	TGTGCCAGCAGAGACCGGGACAGGGGGTTATCAGCTTTCTTT
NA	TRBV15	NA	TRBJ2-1	CATSSGQRSYNEQFF	TGTGCCACCAGCAGTGGACAGCGTTCCTACAATGAGCAGTTCTTC
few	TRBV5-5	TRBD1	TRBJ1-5	CASSLDDRGQGQPQHF	TGTGCCAGCAGCTTGGATGACAGGGGGCAAGGTCAGCCCCAGCATTTT
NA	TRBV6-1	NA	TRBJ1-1	CASSSDGANTEAFF	TGTGCCAGCAGCTCGGACGGCGCGAACACTGAAGCTTTCTTT
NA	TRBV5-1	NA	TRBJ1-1	CASNTGMNTEAFF	TGCGCCAGCAACACAGGTATGAACACTGAAGCTTTCTTT
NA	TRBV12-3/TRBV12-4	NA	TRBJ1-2	CASTSGGSYGYTF	TGTGCCAGCACTTCGGGGGGTTCTTATGGCTACACCTTC
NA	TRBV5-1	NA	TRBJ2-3	CASSLTIRATDTQYF	TGCGCCAGCAGCTTGACGATCAGGGCGACAGATACGCAGTATTTT
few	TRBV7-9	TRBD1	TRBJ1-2	CASSLVDRTYGYTF	TGTGCCAGCAGCTTAGTGGACAGGACGTATGGCTACACCTTC
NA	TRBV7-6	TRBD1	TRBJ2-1	CASSFMVGTGFNEQFF	TGTGCCAGCAGCTTTATGGTTGGGACAGGGTTCAATGAGCAGTTCTTC
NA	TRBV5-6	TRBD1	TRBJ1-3	CASSFGQGWHTIYF	TGTGCCAGCAGCTTTGGACAGGGATGGCACACCATATATTTT
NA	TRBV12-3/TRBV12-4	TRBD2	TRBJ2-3	CASIAGGITDTQYF	TGTGCCAGCATAGCGGGGGGCATCACAGATACGCAGTATTTT
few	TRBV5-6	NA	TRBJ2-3	CASSPRLGSTDTQYF	TGTGCCAGCAGCCCCCGCCTCGGTAGCACAGATACGCAGTATTTT
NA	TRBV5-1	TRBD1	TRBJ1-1	CASSLARDRGPQNTEAFF	TGCGCCAGCAGCTTGGCCCGAGACAGGGGACCCCAGAACACTGAAGCTTTCTTT
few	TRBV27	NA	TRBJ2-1	CASMRSNEQFF	TGTGCCAGCATGAGGAGCAATGAGCAGTTCTTC
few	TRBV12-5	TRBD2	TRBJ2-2	CASGLSSAGGLPGELFF	TGTGCTAGTGGTTTGTCCTCCGCGGGAGGCCTCCCGGGGGAGCTGTTTTTT
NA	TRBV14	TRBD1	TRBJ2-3	CASSPGQGADTQYF	TGTGCCAGCAGCCCAGGACAGGGTGCAGATACGCAGTATTTT
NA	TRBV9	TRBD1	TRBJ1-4	CASSTTGTGAEKLFF	TGTGCCAGCAGCACCACTGGGACAGGGGCCGAAAAACTGTTTTTT
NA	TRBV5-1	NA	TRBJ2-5	CASSLGTSVSETQYF	TGCGCCAGCAGCTTGGGGACCTCCGTCTCCGAGACCCAGTACTTC
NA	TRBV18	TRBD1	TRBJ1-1	CASSSLRDRGKDTEAFF	TGTGCCAGCTCTTCGCTTCGGGACAGGGGGAAGGACACTGAAGCTTTCTTT
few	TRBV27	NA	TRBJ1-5	CASSMTVNSNQPQHF	TGTGCCAGCAGTATGACAGTCAATAGCAATCAGCCCCAGCATTTT
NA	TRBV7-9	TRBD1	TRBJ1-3	CASSPRDRDVDTIYF	TGTGCCAGCAGCCCCCGGGACAGGGATGTTGACACCATATATTTT